This T cell receptor beta chain was recorded in a study of spatial heterogeneity in lung cancer. Study in general: Samples were donated by 72 untreated early-stage non-small cell lung cancer patients.

Every TCR cDNA molecule carried a tag that served as a unique molecular identifier. TCRdb re-derived calls from the 5' RACE reads in MiXCR, one entry per CDR3 protein. Here the sample spans fewer than 60,000 distinct CDR3 sequences, about 7.4% being singletons. This clonotype has a count of ten or more. Time point noted: blood at routine non-recurrence follow-up after resection. Whole RNA, which was extracted from tumor, nontumor lung tissue or frozen PBMC, was sequenced without any cell sorting. Germline CDR1 reads WSHSY; CDR2 reads SAAADI. CDR3 length equals 13 residues. V shed 6 bases and J 7 bases; nucleotides not matched to a gene: 8.

This sample comprised PBMCs, obtained at follow-up. The chain employs TRBV10-2 and TRBJ1-1; 7 positions match TRBD1. The source is a female donor with early-stage non-small cell lung cancer. The CDR3 bases are TGCGCCAGCAGCGTCGACAGGGCAAATGAAGCTTTCTTT. As protein: CASSVDRANEAFF.